The 5 T cell receptor beta chains presented below share a single source sample, sequenced in a study of identical twins. MiXCR, applied by TCRdb to the 5' RACE reads, yields one record per CDR3 protein. The sample consists of hundreds of thousands of distinct CDR3 sequences, about 12% of them appearing once. These same data were also listed under a study on yellow fever vaccine responses in identical twins.

The sample consisted of CD8+ T cells sorted from blood. These receptors were obtained from a woman aged 18 to 35 in good health.

This clonotype was observed a few times. The V call is TRBV29-1, the J call TRBJ2-3; TRBD1 or TRBD2 may be the D gene (5 bases each). This CDR3 region has 14 residues. Germline assignment: CDR1 SQVTM and CDR2 ANQGSEA. Trimming stripped 3 bases from V and 1 base from J, with 11 bases between. The CDR3 is CSVDMGPGTDTQYF. In DNA form, the CDR3 reads TGCAGCGTTGATATGGGACCCGGCACAGATACGCAGTATTTT.

This clonotype was detected only a few times. This chain joins TRBV24-1 and TRBJ2-7; D perhaps matches TRBD1 (5 bases). Germline lookup yields CDR1 KGHDR and CDR2 SFDVKD. V was trimmed by 1 base and J by 6 bases, leaving 9 bases between them. The CDR3 spans 13 residues. CDR3 in amino acids: CATSDFVRGEQYF. DNA of the CDR3: TGTGCCACCAGTGATTTCGTAAGGGGCGAGCAGTACTTC.

A note on this clonotype: One junction end disagrees with the germline gene, perhaps due to a read error. The chain is built from TRBV20-1 and TRBJ2-1, with D possibly called TRBD1 or TRBD2 (6 bases each). This CDR3 region has 16 residues. The germline CDR1 and CDR2 sequences are DFQATT and SNEGSKA (reference sequence). The CDR3 bases are TGCTGTGCTACCGCCGGGGGCGCTCTTCTTATGGATGAGCAGTTCTTC. Protein sequence: CCATAGGALLMDEQFF.

This chain links TRBV6-5 with TRBJ2-5; maybe TRBD2 (6 bases). This CDR3 region has 15 residues. Germline V lookup: CDR1 MNHEY, CDR2 SVGAGI. The germline V and J ends were trimmed by 4 bases and 4 bases, with 16 bases remaining between them. DNA for the CDR3: TGTGCCAGCAGTTCCCGGGACTTAAAGGGAGAGACCCAGTACTTC. Translated, it gives CASSSRDLKGETQYF.

This chain connects TRBV18 to TRBJ1-6, with D maybe TRBD1 (6 bases). The V gene lost 3 bases and the J gene lost 7 bases, with 13 bases spanning the gap. The CDR3 loop spans 15 amino acids. The germline gives CDR1 KGHSH, CDR2 LQKENI. CDR3: CASSPSSDRNSPLHF. The CDR3 bases are TGTGCCAGCTCACCCTCGTCGGACAGAAATTCACCCCTCCACTTT.